This TCR beta chain was documented in a study of T cell responses to AZD1222 COVID-19 vaccine (dated by TCRdb to the early 2020s). For the wider study: TCR sequencing covered more than 230 trial participants: 207 given two doses of AZD1222 and 26 given two doses of MenACWY control vaccine. Trial participants were enrolled by age into 18-55, 56-69 and 70-plus year subgroups, with about 150, 28 and 57 TCR-sequenced participants respectively. Points the paper makes about the study in general: In the small 56-69-year group, the increase in depth fell short of significance, most likely because of low power. CD4 TCRs associated with the vaccine covered the entire spike protein, and the dominant responses were in regions 160-218 and 743-854. Participants were mostly white British, with more females than males. The authors suggested clonal diversity may have been underestimated. A significant rise in spike-specific TCR breadth and depth was observed after two AZD1222 doses relative to day 0 and relative to MenACWY recipients. Epitopes outside the regions mutated in the B.1.351 and B.1.1.7 variants were reportedly recognized by nearly half of the unique spike-specific TCRs. Because no day 14 peak-response samples were available, repertoires were characterized only after the peak T cell response. Conclusions about previously exposed vaccinees are limited because only a handful of AZD1222 recipients were SARS-CoV-2 seropositive at baseline.

The CDR3 regions of human TCRbeta chains were subjected to immunosequencing. The paper's data handling went like this. TCRs in the repertoires were compared against a reference library of SARS-CoV-2-specific TCRs that had been generated with the MIRA antigen-specificity platform. Breadth was defined as the fraction of unique TCRs that were SARS-CoV-2-associated, and depth was defined as the fraction of total T cells that were SARS-CoV-2-associated. Using the MIRA data, each spike-specific TCR was assigned both to the spike region to which the TCR was reactive and to a CD4 or CD8 class. Log10-transformed breadth and depth values were compared by one-way ANOVA with Sidak's multiple comparisons tests. The immuneACCESS repertoire file appears here via TCRdb, limited to in-frame rearrangements. These files lack a portion of the clones; in checked studies, under half of the deficit traces to unresolved V genes, and the cause of the others is not known. D and trimming come from the DNA, and the V and J calls and clone size come from that table. The sample has approximately 93,000 clones on record, approximately 89% of them singletons. Under 5.5% of the sample belongs to the ten largest clones.

This clone was observed once. This clone's antigen is unknown. No per-base quality is available; no much larger clone lies one base away. Read against the paper, the sample's time point label means: about 28 days (+/-7) after the second vaccine dose. Because spike-specific TCR depth and breadth did not differ between the two schedules, AZD1222 recipients who got a second dose at roughly 4 weeks were pooled with those who got a second dose at roughly 12 weeks. The vaccinee samples were drawn from two UK trials, COV001 and COV002, one of which was a single-blind randomized controlled phase 2/3 trial testing AZD1222 (ChAdOx1 nCoV-19) in healthy adults. Trial participant PBMC samples were collected at day 0 and day 28 after the second dose for TCRbeta chain sequencing. Trimming costs V 5 bases and J 0 bases, and their ends lie 13 bases apart. Spanning cysteine to phenylalanine, the CDR3 consists of 15 amino acids. Only CDR3 DNA is held: 45 bases, read in frame from base 1. CDR1 and CDR2 were assigned from the germline V gene as SNHLY and FYNNEI.

This clonotype originated in an adult who received the AZD1222 COVID-19 vaccine. Rearrangement joined TRBV2 to TRBJ1-1, with TRBD1 as a weak D call on 6 bases. Specimen: peripheral blood, collected 28 days after the second AZD1222 dose. The CDR3 reads CASSSKGVLNTEAFF. The DNA reads TGTGCCAGCAGTTCTAAGGGGGTGCTGAACACTGAAGCTTTCTTT.